The 21 T cell receptor beta chains presented below share a single source sample, sequenced in a study of blood T cell repertoires in COVID-19. Clones were read by immunoSEQ multiplex PCR, and TCRdb kept only the in-frame ones, dropping some. The table lists roughly 75,000 clones, approximately 86% of them singletons, with around 6.3% in the top ten. The sequencing sample was made of peripheral blood. These receptors all come from a man at least 80 years old with COVID-19, enrolled during active disease.

The count of this clone is one. V gene TRBV5-1 combines with J gene TRBJ2-7, with a tentative D call TRBD1 (6 bases). The CDR3 sequence is 14 residues long. Deletions cut 0 bases from V and 7 bases from J, with 14 bases between. The germline CDR1 and CDR2 sequences are SGHRS and YFSETQ. CDR3 sequence reads: CASSLGTALGEQYF. The DNA of the CDR3 is TGCGCCAGCAGCTTGGGGACAGCGTTAGGGGAGCAGTACTTC. Looking up the rest from reference TRBV5-1 and TRBJ2-7 gives the full variable domain: KAGVTQTPRYLIKTRGQQVTLSCSPISGHRSVSWYQQTPGQGLQFLFEYFSETQRNKGNFPGRFSGRQFSNSRSEMNVSTLELGDSALYLCASSLGTALGEQYFGPGTRLTVT.

This clone came up once. The chain is built from TRBV4-3 and TRBJ2-7, with a tentative D call TRBD2 (6 bases). Germline V lookup: CDR1 LGHNA, CDR2 YSLEER. V shed 1 base and J shed 2 bases, with 12 bases lying between them. The CDR3 loop spans 15 amino acids. In nucleotides, the CDR3 is TGCGCCAGCAGCCAAGCAGTCGGGGAGGCCTACGAGCAGTACTTC. It codes for CASSQAVGEAYEQYF.

The genes are TRBV2 and TRBJ1-4; 7 bases match TRBD1. CDR3 length equals 14 residues. V was pared by 5 bases and J by 8 bases, with 8 bases of the junction left unmatched. Germline V lookup: CDR1 SNHLY, CDR2 FYNNEI. CDR3 DNA: TGTGCCAGCAGTTTCGACAGGGTAGGGGAAAAACTGTTTTTT. Translating gives CASSFDRVGEKLFF.

This chain links TRBV7-3 with TRBJ2-1; TRBD1 agrees at 10 bases. V lost 3 bases and J lost 2; bases outside the gene matches: 1. The CDR3 is made up of 15 amino acids. The V gene's germline CDR1 is SGHTA and CDR2 FQGTGA. The CDR3 sequence is CASSFGQGAYNEQFF. DNA of the CDR3: TGTGCCAGCAGCTTCGGACAGGGGGCCTACAATGAGCAGTTCTTC.

This sequence joins TRBV18 and TRBJ2-3; 7 nucleotides agree with TRBD2. Germline values: CDR1 KGHSH, CDR2 LQKENI. CDR3 length equals 16 residues. V lost 0 bases, J lost 0 bases, and 3 bases stayed unmatched. For the CDR3, the DNA is TGTGCCAGCTCACCACCATCTAGCGGAAGCACAGATACGCAGTATTTT. This codes for CASSPPSSGSTDTQYF. Full variable domain (missing parts from reference TRBV18 and TRBJ2-3): NAGVMQNPRHLVRRRGQEARLRCSPMKGHSHVYWYRQLPEEGLKFMVYLQKENIIDESGMPKERFSAEFPKEGPSILRIQQVVRGDSAAYFCASSPPSSGSTDTQYFGPGTRLTVL.

This chain connects TRBV6-5 to TRBJ1-1, with TRBD1 matching 8 bases. Germline V CDR1 and CDR2: MNHEY, SVGAGI. The CDR3 covers 15 residues. The V segment lost 2 bases and the J segment 1 base; nucleotides outside the gene matches: 3. The CDR3 region has the DNA TGTGCCAGCAGTTACCACGGGACAGGGAACACTGAAGCTTTCTTT. This encodes CASSYHGTGNTEAFF.

As concerns this clone: Different DNA sequences within this sample yield the same CDR3. The chain uses TRBV6-2 or TRBV6-3 and TRBJ1-6; D is ambiguous. Germline V gives CDR1 MNHEY, CDR2 SVGEGT. Trimming removed 6 bases at V and 3 bases at J, with 18 bases between. This CDR3 has 17 residues. The CDR3 region is CASSPFPPGNYNSPLHF. The CDR3 DNA is TGTGCCAGCAGCCCTTTTCCCCCCGGGAACTATAATTCACCCCTCCACTTT.

V usage is TRBV19 and J usage is TRBJ1-2, with 10 positions matching TRBD1. Germline values: CDR1 LNHDA, CDR2 SQIVND (reference sequence). V dropped 4 bases and J dropped 4; count of bases not matched to a gene: 9. CDR3 length: 16 residues. The CDR3 loop is CASSTALTGGGYGYTF. CDR3 DNA sequence: TGTGCCAGTAGTACCGCGCTGACAGGGGGCGGCTATGGCTACACCTTC.

This chain joins TRBV6-5 and TRBJ1-4; D gene uncertain. Trimming left V 7 bases short and J 0 bases short, with 3 bases between. CDR3 length equals 12 residues. Germline V gene data show CDR1 as MNHEY and CDR2 as SVGAGI. CDR3 protein: CASTATNEKLFF. The CDR3 region has the DNA TGTGCCAGCACAGCAACTAATGAAAAACTGTTTTTT.

This clone was seen just once. The chain is built from TRBV7-9 and TRBJ2-2; 13 bases align to TRBD2. The germline gives CDR1 SEHNR, CDR2 FQNEAQ (reference sequence). V was pared by 2 bases and J by 0 bases, with 3 bases of the junction left unmatched. CDR3 length: 18 amino acids. CDR3 protein: CASSLSGTSGANTGELFF. CDR3 bases: TGTGCCAGCAGCTTAAGTGGGACTAGCGGGGCGAACACCGGGGAGCTGTTTTTT.

The chain carries TRBV19 and TRBJ2-3, with 8 bases aligning to TRBD1. Germline-derived CDR1 and CDR2 are LNHDA and SQIVND (reference sequence). J lost 5 bases, V lost 1 base, and 5 bases had no gene match. The CDR3 spans 15 residues. The DNA for the CDR3 is TGTGCCAGTAGTATAGTTGCACAGGGGGGAGATACGCAGTATTTT. It codes for CASSIVAQGGDTQYF.

This chain joins TRBV6-2 or TRBV6-3 and TRBJ1-5; a weak D match, TRBD1 (5 bases). V was clipped by 4 bases and J by 5 bases, with 12 bases between them. The germline V gene has CDR1 MNHEY and CDR2 SVGEGT. This CDR3 contains 14 residues. CDR3 amino acids: CASSSRVQDQPQHF. The CDR3 nucleotides read TGTGCCAGCAGTTCCAGGGTTCAGGATCAGCCCCAGCATTTT.

This clone was counted a single time. This chain uses TRBV19 with TRBJ2-7, with D unclear. The CDR3 runs 13 residues. The V end was cut by 3 bases, the J end by 3 bases, with 9 bases between. Germline CDR1 is LNHDA and CDR2 is SQIVND (reference sequence). DNA of the CDR3: TGTGCCAGTAGTATCACAAAGAACTACGAGCAGTACTTC. Its protein is CASSITKNYEQYF.

This chain joins TRBV5-1 and TRBJ2-3; 8 bases line up with TRBD1. Unmatched junction bases numbered 7, after V lost 5 bases and J lost 2 bases. The CDR3 totals 15 residues. CDR1 is SGHRS and CDR2 is YFSETQ in the germline V gene. The DNA of the CDR3 is TGCGCCAGCAGAGCCTACAGGGGGTACACAGATACGCAGTATTTT. Its translation is CASRAYRGYTDTQYF.

The chain uses TRBV6-5 and TRBJ2-5, with D possibly matching TRBD2 (5 bases). Germline V gives CDR1 MNHEY, CDR2 SVGAGI. Trimming stripped 6 bases from V and 1 base from J, with 15 bases between. This CDR3 is built from 15 residues. The DNA for the CDR3 is TGTGCCAGCAGGGATTCCGGGAACCTCCAAGAGACCCAGTACTTC. It encodes CASRDSGNLQETQYF.

The CDR3, as DNA: TGTGCCAGCAGCCAAGGAACAGGGTTTGCAACTAATGAAAAACTGTTTTTT. Protein: CASSQGTGFATNEKLFF. The rearrangement joins TRBV3-1 (or the pseudogene TRBV3-2) to TRBJ1-4; maybe TRBD1 (6 bases). The germline V gene has CDR1 LGHDT and CDR2 YNNKEL (reference sequence). The germline V and J ends were trimmed by 1 base and 0 bases, with 12 bases remaining between them. This CDR3 contains 17 residues.

This clone appeared once. The chain recombines TRBV7-3 with TRBJ2-7; 7 nucleotides line up with TRBD1. The germline V gene encodes CDR1 SGHTA and CDR2 FQGTGA. The CDR3 contains 14 residues. With V trimmed by 5 bases and J by 5 bases, 9 bases remained unmatched. The CDR3 here is CASSPDPTGNEQYF. CDR3 nucleotides: TGTGCCAGCAGCCCAGACCCGACAGGGAACGAGCAGTACTTC.

Comment on this clone: Other DNA sequences in the sample encode the same CDR3. The chain links TRBV12-3 or TRBV12-4 to TRBJ2-1; no reliable D call. The CDR3 is 11 amino acids. V was cut by 3 bases and J by 7 bases, with 4 bases left in between. The chain's CDR3 is CASSFLNEQFF. For the CDR3, the DNA is TGTGCCAGCAGTTTCCTAAATGAGCAGTTCTTC.

V usage is TRBV5-5 and J usage is TRBJ1-6; D uncertain. Looked up from germline, CDR1 is SGHKS and CDR2 is YYEKEE (reference sequence). Trimming cost V 4 bases and J 5 bases, with 13 bases left between them. This CDR3 is 15 amino acids long. For the CDR3, the DNA is TGTGCCAGCAGCCCCCGCTGGGCCGATAATTCACCCCTCCACTTT. Translating it yields CASSPRWADNSPLHF.

This clone was counted once. The chain has TRBV5-1 and TRBJ1-1, with 8 bases fitting TRBD1. This CDR3 contains 14 residues. V shed 4 bases and J 1 base; nucleotides not matched to a gene: 3. CDR1 and CDR2 (germline): SGHRS, YFSETQ. The CDR3 loop is CASSPGTGNTEAFF. The CDR3 coding sequence is TGCGCCAGCAGCCCTGGGACAGGGAACACTGAAGCTTTCTTT.

The chain recombines TRBV27 with TRBJ2-7; 11 bases agree with TRBD1. The V segment lost 7 bases and the J segment 3 bases; nucleotides outside the gene matches: 11. Germline lookup yields CDR1 MNHEY and CDR2 SMNVEV (reference sequence). The CDR3 has 16 residues. CDR3 sequence: CASKSLGQGVNYEQYF. The CDR3 DNA follows: TGTGCCAGCAAATCCTTGGGACAGGGGGTTAACTACGAGCAGTACTTC.